The 20 T cell receptor beta chains given below trace back to one sample, sequenced in a study of blood T cell repertoires in COVID-19. Data came from immunoSEQ multiplex PCR; TCRdb stores just in-frame clones and leaves some out. The table records roughly 50,000 clones, around four fifths of them present only once. Sequenced: peripheral blood. The receptors shown here come from a woman of 80 years or more with acute or convalescent COVID-19.

The chain recombines TRBV6-6 with TRBJ1-1; 8 nucleotides align to TRBD1. CDR1 and CDR2 (germline): MNHNY, SVGAGI (reference sequence). Trimming removed 2 bases from V and 1 base from J; junction bases left unmatched: 0. The CDR3 runs 14 residues. CDR3: CASSYQGANTEAFF. Written as DNA, the CDR3 is TGTGCCAGCAGTTACCAGGGGGCGAACACTGAAGCTTTCTTT.

This chain uses TRBV7-8 with TRBJ2-6; D is undetermined. Per the germline V gene, CDR1 is SGHVS and CDR2 is FQNEAQ. CDR3 length: 14 residues. Trimming left V 2 bases short and J 1 base short, with 3 bases between. In DNA form, the CDR3 reads TGTGCCAGCAGCTTATCTTCTGGGGCCAACGTCCTGACTTTC. Residues: CASSLSSGANVLTF.

The J gene is TRBJ2-3, the V gene TRBV14, with a possible D match to TRBD2 (6 bases). Trimming stripped 4 bases from V and 4 bases from J, with 15 bases between. This CDR3 contains 15 residues. Germline V gene sequence: CDR1 SGHDN, CDR2 FVKESK. The CDR3, as DNA: TGTGCCAGCAGCCTAGGTGGAGGGAGCCCAGATACGCAGTATTTT. It codes for CASSLGGGSPDTQYF.

The V gene is TRBV6-5, the J gene TRBJ1-6; 7 positions match TRBD1. The CDR3 spans 15 residues. Unmatched junction bases numbered 6, after V lost 6 bases and J lost 4 bases. Germline loops: CDR1 MNHEY, CDR2 SVGAGI. The CDR3 DNA is TGTGCCAGCAGCAAGGGACAGACGTATAATTCACCCCTCCACTTT. Protein product: CASSKGQTYNSPLHF.

There are a few counts of this clone. The rearrangement joins TRBV7-8 to TRBJ1-5, with D hard to call. The CDR3 extends over 13 amino acids. Trimming took 2 bases from V and 5 from J, leaving 7 bases between them. Per the germline V gene, CDR1 is SGHVS and CDR2 is FQNEAQ. CDR3 in DNA: TGTGCCAGCAGCTTACGGTCGGATCAGCCCCAGCATTTT. Translating gives CASSLRSDQPQHF.

The chain combines TRBV11-2 with TRBJ1-1; no clear D. Trimming removed 5 bases from V and 0 bases from J, with 7 bases in between. The germline V gene has CDR1 SGHAT and CDR2 FQNNGV. CDR3 length equals 13 residues. The CDR3 nucleotides read TGTGCCAGCAGCGCCCAGATGAACACTGAAGCTTTCTTT. Its protein product is CASSAQMNTEAFF.

The rearrangement joins TRBV2 to TRBJ1-2; 7 nucleotides align to TRBD1. The CDR3 runs 14 residues. V lost 7 bases and J lost 2; bases outside the gene matches: 7. CDR1 SNHLY and CDR2 FYNNEI come from the germline V gene. CDR3 nucleotide sequence: TGTGCCAGCACCAAGGAACAGGGGAACTATGGCTACACCTTC. Translation: CASTKEQGNYGYTF.

This chain links TRBV6-1 with TRBJ1-6, with 7 bases fitting TRBD1. V lost 3 bases and J lost 9; bases outside the gene matches: 14. This CDR3 spans 17 amino acids. Germline values: CDR1 MNHNS, CDR2 SASEGT. CDR3 DNA sequence: TGTGCCAGCAGTGAGATCCCGGACAGGTCTTCTGGTTCACCCCTCCACTTT. This encodes CASSEIPDRSSGSPLHF.

This clone was seen only once. The chain combines TRBV24-1 with TRBJ2-5; TRBD1 agrees at 12 bases. The CDR3 loop spans 16 amino acids. The ends lost 2 bases at V and 4 bases at J; junction bases unmatched: 4. CDR1 and CDR2 from the germline V gene are KGHDR and SFDVKD. The CDR3 sequence: CATSDYGTGGGETQYF. The DNA of the CDR3 is TGTGCCACCAGTGATTATGGGACAGGGGGCGGAGAGACCCAGTACTTC.

V is TRBV4-2 and J is TRBJ2-7; possible D gene TRBD2, 6 bases. V lost 2 bases and J 2 bases, leaving 13 bases between the germline ends. CDR1 and CDR2 from the germline V gene are LGHNA and YNFKEQ. This CDR3 comprises 15 residues. The DNA of the CDR3 is TGTGCCAGCAGCCAATTAATGGGCGGGACCTACGAGCAGTACTTC. The encoded protein is CASSQLMGGTYEQYF.

This clone came up a few times. The gene calls are TRBV2 and TRBJ2-3; 7 positions agree with TRBD1. The trim removed 8 bases at V and 4 bases at J, leaving 6 bases unmatched. The V gene's germline CDR1 is SNHLY and CDR2 FYNNEI. This CDR3 comprises 13 residues. CDR3 nucleotides: TGTGCCAGCGATGGGCAGGGGGCAGATACGCAGTATTTT. Residues: CASDGQGADTQYF.

This clone was observed once. The CDR3: CASSQDGGVGNQPQHF. The DNA of the CDR3 is TGCGCCAGCAGCCAAGATGGAGGGGTAGGCAATCAGCCCCAGCATTTT. The chain has TRBV4-1 and TRBJ1-5, with D maybe TRBD1 (5 bases). Trimming took 0 bases from V and 2 from J, leaving 11 bases between them. CDR3 length: 16 residues. Per the germline V gene, CDR1 is MGHRA and CDR2 is YSYEKL.

The rearrangement uses TRBV18 and TRBJ2-1, with D possibly being TRBD2 (6 bases). CDR1 is KGHSH, CDR2 LQKENI, per germline. V shed 8 bases and J shed 5 bases, with 16 bases lying between them. The CDR3 is 14 amino acids. CDR3 nucleotide sequence: TGTGCCAGCGTCGAGACTAGTCTCCACAATGAGCAGTTCTTC. Translated, it gives CASVETSLHNEQFF.

The chain carries TRBV5-1 and TRBJ2-7, with 11 bases fitting TRBD2. Germline V gene lookup returns CDR1 SGHRS and CDR2 YFSETQ. Losses at the gene ends were 4 bases for V and 2 bases for J; bases not matched to a gene: 5. The CDR3 extends over 15 amino acids. CDR3 DNA sequence: TGCGCCAGCAGCGCCACTAGCGGGGGCGCCTACGAGCAGTACTTC. Its translation is CASSATSGGAYEQYF. The full variable domain, in which reference TRBV5-1 and TRBJ2-7 provide the parts outside the CDR3, is KAGVTQTPRYLIKTRGQQVTLSCSPISGHRSVSWYQQTPGQGLQFLFEYFSETQRNKGNFPGRFSGRQFSNSRSEMNVSTLELGDSALYLCASSATSGGAYEQYFGPGTRLTVT.

To note about this clone: The sample has other DNA sequences that encode this CDR3 too. J is TRBJ1-1 and V is TRBV7-2, with D possibly TRBD1 on 5 matching bases. This CDR3 spans 14 amino acids. The germline CDR1 and CDR2 sequences are SGHTA and FQGNSA. Trimming stripped 1 base from V and 1 base from J, with 7 bases between. CDR3 in DNA: TGTGCCAGCAGCTTAGGTCAGGGGAACACTGAAGCTTTCTTT. It is translated as CASSLGQGNTEAFF.

This clone was detected only a few times. The J gene is TRBJ1-3, the V gene TRBV5-1; 9 nucleotides align to TRBD1. In germline, CDR1 is SGHRS, CDR2 YFSETQ. With 0 bases clipped from V and 0 bases from J, the junction kept 1 base outside the gene matches. CDR3 length: 16 residues. CDR3 bases: TGCGCCAGCAGCTTGGGACAGGGGGGCTCTGGAAACACCATATATTTT. This gives the protein CASSLGQGGSGNTIYF. The variable domain in full, completed from reference TRBV5-1 and TRBJ1-3, reads KAGVTQTPRYLIKTRGQQVTLSCSPISGHRSVSWYQQTPGQGLQFLFEYFSETQRNKGNFPGRFSGRQFSNSRSEMNVSTLELGDSALYLCASSLGQGGSGNTIYFGEGSWLTVV.

The rearrangement links TRBV11-1 to TRBJ2-3; 9 bases are a match to TRBD1. Per germline, CDR1 SGHAT and CDR2 FQDESV (reference sequence). This CDR3 contains 15 residues. Unmatched junction bases numbered 7, after V lost 5 bases and J lost 4 bases. CDR3 coding DNA: TGTGCCAGCAGCACGGGACAGGGCGGTCCAGATACGCAGTATTTT. It translates to CASSTGQGGPDTQYF.

The sample holds one count of this clone. The chain has TRBV20-1 and TRBJ2-7; TRBD1 aligns across 7 bases. From germline, CDR1 is DFQATT and CDR2 SNEGSKA (reference sequence). The CDR3 runs 11 residues. V lost 6 bases, J lost 5 bases, and 4 bases stayed unmatched. CDR3 protein: CSAVQGNEQYF. DNA of the CDR3: TGCAGTGCCGTACAGGGGAACGAGCAGTACTTC.

V and J are TRBV10-3 and TRBJ2-3; 12 bases agree with TRBD2. V was clipped by 1 base and J by 0 bases; unmatched bases: 2. Germline CDR1 ENHRY, CDR2 SYGVKD. This CDR3 spans 17 amino acids. The CDR3 sequence is CAISEYGLAGSTDTQYF. Written as DNA, the CDR3 is TGTGCCATCAGTGAGTACGGACTAGCGGGGAGCACAGATACGCAGTATTTT.

In this sample, this clone turned up once. J is TRBJ1-1 and V is TRBV6-5, with D perhaps matching TRBD1 (5 bases). The V and J ends lost 9 bases and 6 bases respectively, with 14 bases between them. CDR3 length: 12 residues. Germline V gives CDR1 MNHEY, CDR2 SVGAGI. CDR3: CASAHRTSEAFF. CDR3 nucleotide sequence: TGTGCCAGTGCCCACAGGACATCTGAAGCTTTCTTT.